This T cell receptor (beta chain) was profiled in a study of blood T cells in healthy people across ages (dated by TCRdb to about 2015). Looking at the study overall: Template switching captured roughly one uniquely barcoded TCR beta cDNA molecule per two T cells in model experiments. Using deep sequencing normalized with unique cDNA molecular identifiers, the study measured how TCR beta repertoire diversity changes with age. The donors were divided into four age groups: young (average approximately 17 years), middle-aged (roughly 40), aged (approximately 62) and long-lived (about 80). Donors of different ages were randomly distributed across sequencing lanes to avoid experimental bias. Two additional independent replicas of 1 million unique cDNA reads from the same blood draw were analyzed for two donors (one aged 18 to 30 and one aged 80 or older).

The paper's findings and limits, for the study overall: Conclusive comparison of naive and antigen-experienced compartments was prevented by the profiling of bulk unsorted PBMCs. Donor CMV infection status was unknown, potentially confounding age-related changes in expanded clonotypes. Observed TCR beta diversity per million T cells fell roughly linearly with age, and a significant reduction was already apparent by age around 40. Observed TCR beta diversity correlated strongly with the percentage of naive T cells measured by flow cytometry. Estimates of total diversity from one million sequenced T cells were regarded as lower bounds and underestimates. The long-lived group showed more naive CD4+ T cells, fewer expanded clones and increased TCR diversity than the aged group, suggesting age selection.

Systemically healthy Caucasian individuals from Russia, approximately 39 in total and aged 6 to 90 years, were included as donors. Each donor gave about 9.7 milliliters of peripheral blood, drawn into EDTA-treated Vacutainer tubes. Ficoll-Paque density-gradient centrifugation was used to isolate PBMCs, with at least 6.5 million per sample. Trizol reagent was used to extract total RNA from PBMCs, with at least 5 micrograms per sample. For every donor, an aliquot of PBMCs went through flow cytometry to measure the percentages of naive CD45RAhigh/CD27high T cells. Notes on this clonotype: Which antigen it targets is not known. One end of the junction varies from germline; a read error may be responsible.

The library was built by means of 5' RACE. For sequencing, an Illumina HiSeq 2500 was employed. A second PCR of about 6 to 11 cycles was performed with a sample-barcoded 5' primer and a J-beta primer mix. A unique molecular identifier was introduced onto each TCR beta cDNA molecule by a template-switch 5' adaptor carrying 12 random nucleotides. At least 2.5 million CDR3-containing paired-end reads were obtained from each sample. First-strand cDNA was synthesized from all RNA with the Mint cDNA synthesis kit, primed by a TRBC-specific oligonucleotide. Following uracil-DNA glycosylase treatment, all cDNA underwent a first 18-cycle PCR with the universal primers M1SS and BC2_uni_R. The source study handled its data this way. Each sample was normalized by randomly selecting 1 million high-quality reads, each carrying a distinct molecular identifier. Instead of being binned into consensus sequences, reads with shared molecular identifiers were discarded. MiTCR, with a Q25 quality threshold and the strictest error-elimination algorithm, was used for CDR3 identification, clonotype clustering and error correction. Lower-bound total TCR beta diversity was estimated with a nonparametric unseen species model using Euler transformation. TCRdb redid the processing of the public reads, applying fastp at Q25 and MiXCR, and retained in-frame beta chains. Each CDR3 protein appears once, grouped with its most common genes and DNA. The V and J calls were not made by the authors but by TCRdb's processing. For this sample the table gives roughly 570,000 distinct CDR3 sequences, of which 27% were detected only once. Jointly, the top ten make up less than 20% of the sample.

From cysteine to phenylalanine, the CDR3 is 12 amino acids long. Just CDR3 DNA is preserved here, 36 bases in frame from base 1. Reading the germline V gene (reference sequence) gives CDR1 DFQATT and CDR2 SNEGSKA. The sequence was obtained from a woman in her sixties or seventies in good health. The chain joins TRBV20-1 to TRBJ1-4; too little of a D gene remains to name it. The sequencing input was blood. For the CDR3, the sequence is CSARDPVEKLFF. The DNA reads TGCAGTGCTAGAGATCCCGTAGAAAAACTGTTCTTT.